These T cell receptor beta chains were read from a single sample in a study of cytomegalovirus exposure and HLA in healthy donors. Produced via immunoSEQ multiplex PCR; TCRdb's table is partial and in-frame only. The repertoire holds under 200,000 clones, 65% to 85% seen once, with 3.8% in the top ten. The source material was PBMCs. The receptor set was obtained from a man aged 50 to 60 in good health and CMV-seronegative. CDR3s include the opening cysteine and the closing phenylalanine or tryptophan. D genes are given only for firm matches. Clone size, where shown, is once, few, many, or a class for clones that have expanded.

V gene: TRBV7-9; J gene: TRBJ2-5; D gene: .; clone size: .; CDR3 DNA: TGTGCCAGCAGCCCGAGGGAGACCCAGTACTTC; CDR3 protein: CASSPRETQYF
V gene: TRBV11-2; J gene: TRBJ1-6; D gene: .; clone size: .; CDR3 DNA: TGTGCCAGCAGCTTAGCCGGGACACGCTATAATTCCCCCCTCCACTTT; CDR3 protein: CASSLAGTRYNSPLHF
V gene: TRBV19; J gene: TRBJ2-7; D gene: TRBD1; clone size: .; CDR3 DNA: TGTGCCAGTAGTACGAACAGGGGTCCCTCCTACGAGCAGTACTTC; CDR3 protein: CASSTNRGPSYEQYF
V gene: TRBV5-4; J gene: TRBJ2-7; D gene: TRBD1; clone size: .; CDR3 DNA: TGTGCCAGCAGCCGCGGGACAGGAGACGAGTACGAGCAGTACTTC; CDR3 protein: CASSRGTGDEYEQYF
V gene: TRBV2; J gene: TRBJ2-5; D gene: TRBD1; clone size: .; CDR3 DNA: TGTGCCAGCCGATTTGGACAGGCACAAGAGACCCAGTACTTC; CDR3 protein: CASRFGQAQETQYF
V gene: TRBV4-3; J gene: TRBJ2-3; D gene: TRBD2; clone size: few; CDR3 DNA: TGCGCCAGCAGCCAGGGAGGGCTAGATGGATCGCAGTATTTT; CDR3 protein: CASSQGGLDGSQYF
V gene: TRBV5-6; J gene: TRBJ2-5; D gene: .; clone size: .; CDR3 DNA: TGTGCCAGCAGCCTCCAGGTGGTGGGCAGCCAAGAGACCCAGTACTTC; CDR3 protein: CASSLQVVGSQETQYF
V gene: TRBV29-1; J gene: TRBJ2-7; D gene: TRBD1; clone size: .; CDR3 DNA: TGCAGCGTTGCGCGGGACAGGGACTACGAGCAGTACTTC; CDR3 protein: CSVARDRDYEQYF
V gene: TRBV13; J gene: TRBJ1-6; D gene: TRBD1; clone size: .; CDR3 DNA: TGTGCCAGCAGCTCCTCCGACAGGGGTTATTCACCCCTCCACTTT; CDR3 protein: CASSSSDRGYSPLHF
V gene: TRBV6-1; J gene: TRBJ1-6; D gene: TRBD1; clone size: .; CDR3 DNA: TGTGCCAGCAGTGAGAGGACAGGGGTAGGTTCACCCCTCCACTTT; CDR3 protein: CASSERTGVGSPLHF
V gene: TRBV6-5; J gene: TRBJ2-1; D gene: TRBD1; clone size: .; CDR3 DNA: TGTGCCAGCAGTTCATTGACAGGGGCTCGGGAAAATGAGCAGTTCTTC; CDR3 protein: CASSSLTGARENEQFF
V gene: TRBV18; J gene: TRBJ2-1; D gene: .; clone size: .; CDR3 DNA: TGTGCCAGCTCACCCAATCACAGATACAATGAGCAGTTCTTC; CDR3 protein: CASSPNHRYNEQFF
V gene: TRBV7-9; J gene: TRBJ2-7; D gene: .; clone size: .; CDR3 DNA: TGTGCCAGCAGCTTAGAAGAGGGGGTGACGACACCATACGAGCAGTACTTC; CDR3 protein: CASSLEEGVTTPYEQYF
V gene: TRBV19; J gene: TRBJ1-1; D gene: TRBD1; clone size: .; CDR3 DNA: TGTGCCAGTGCCAACGACAGGGAGAACACTGAAGCTTTCTTT; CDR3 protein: CASANDRENTEAFF
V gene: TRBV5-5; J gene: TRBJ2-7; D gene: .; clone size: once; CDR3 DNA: TGTGCCAGCAGCCTTCAGGACGAGCAGTACTTC; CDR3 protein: CASSLQDEQYF
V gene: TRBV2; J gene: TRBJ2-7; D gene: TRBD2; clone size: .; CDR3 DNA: TGTGCCAGCAGTGAGGGCGGGAGCTCCTACGAGCAGTACTTC; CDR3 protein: CASSEGGSSYEQYF
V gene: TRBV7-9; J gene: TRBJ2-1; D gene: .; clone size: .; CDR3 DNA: TGTGCCAGCAGCCCTCCCGTCCCCTCGGGGCAGTTCTTC; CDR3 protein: CASSPPVPSGQFF
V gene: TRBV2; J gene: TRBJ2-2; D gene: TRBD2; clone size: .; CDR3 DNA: TGTGCCAGCAGTGAGTGGCGGGGGGGCCACACCGGGGAGCTGTTTTTT; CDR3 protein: CASSEWRGGHTGELFF
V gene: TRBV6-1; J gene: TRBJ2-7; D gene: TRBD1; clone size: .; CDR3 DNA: TGTGCCAGCAGTGAAGGGGGGACAGGGGAGCACGAGCAGTACTTC; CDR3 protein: CASSEGGTGEHEQYF
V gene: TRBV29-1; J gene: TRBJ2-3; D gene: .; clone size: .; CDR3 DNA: TGCAGCGTTGATGGGGGGAGCACAGATACGCAGTATTTT; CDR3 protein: CSVDGGSTDTQYF
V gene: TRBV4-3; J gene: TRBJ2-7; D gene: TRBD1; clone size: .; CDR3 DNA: TGCGCCAGCAGCCAAGAATCGCCAGGGGGCTACGAGCAGTACTTC; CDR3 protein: CASSQESPGGYEQYF
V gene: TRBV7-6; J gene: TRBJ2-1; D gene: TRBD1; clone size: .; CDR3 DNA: TGTGCCAGCAGCTCCTACGGGACAGGGAGCAATGAGCAGTTCTTC; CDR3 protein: CASSSYGTGSNEQFF
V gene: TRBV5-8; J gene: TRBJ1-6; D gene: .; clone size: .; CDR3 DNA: TGTGCCAGCAGCTTGGAGGGGGGGAGCTCCTATAATTCACCCCTCCACTTT; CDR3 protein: CASSLEGGSSYNSPLHF
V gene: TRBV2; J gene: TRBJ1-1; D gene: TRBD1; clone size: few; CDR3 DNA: TGTGCCAGCAGCGGGACAGGGGGGACTGAAGCTTTCTTT; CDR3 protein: CASSGTGGTEAFF
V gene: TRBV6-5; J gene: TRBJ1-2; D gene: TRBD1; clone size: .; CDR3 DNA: TGTGCCAGCAGTTACCTACAGGGGGCCCATGGCTACACCTTC; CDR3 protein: CASSYLQGAHGYTF
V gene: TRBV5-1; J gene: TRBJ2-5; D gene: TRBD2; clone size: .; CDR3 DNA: TGCGCCAGCAGCTCTAGCGGGGGGGCCGGGGAGACCCAGTACTTC; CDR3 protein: CASSSSGGAGETQYF
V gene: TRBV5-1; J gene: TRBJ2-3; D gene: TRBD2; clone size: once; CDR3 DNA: TGCGCCAGCAGCCGGGGGACTAGCGGGGGAGCAGATACGCAGTATTTT; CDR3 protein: CASSRGTSGGADTQYF
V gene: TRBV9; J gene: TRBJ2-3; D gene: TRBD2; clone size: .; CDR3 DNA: TGTGCCAGCAGCTCCACGGGGGGGCCCGCAGATACGCAGTATTTT; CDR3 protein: CASSSTGGPADTQYF
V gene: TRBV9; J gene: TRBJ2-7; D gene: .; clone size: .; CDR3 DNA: TGTGCCAGCAGTGCCGGGACAAGCTCCTACGAGCAGTACTTC; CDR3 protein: CASSAGTSSYEQYF
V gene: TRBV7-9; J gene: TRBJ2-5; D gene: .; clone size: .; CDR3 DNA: TGTGCCAGCAGCTTAGATTTGTTTAAAGAGACCCAGTACTTC; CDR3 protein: CASSLDLFKETQYF
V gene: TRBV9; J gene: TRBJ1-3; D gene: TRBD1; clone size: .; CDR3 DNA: TGTGCCAGCAGCGGGGACAGGGCCGACTCTGGAAACACCATATATTTT; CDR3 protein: CASSGDRADSGNTIYF
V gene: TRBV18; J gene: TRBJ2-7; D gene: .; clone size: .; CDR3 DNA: TGTGCCAGCTCCCAGACAGCCTCCTACGAGCAGTACTTC; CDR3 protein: CASSQTASYEQYF